This T cell receptor (beta chain) was profiled in a study of cytomegalovirus exposure and HLA in healthy donors. Germline V gene lookup returns CDR1 SGHTA and CDR2 FQGNSA. Trimming removed 5 bases from V and 8 bases from J, with 19 bases in between. The length of the CDR3 is 15 residues. The PCR used 60 Vbeta and 13 Jbeta primers. Profiled with immunoSEQ multiplex PCR; TCRdb holds only in-frame clones, not every one. The profile shows 110,000 to 150,000 clones, 65% to 85% of them singletons. The chain employs TRBV7-2 and TRBJ2-1, with D maybe TRBD2 (7 bases). The source of this sequence is a male donor in good health and CMV-seronegative. Input material: PBMCs. The CDR3 loop is CASSPRGGARYEQFF. The CDR3 DNA sequence: TGTGCCAGCAGCCCTAGGGGGGGGGCTCGGTATGAGCAGTTCTTC.